This TCR beta chain is drawn from a study of glioma-infiltrating T cells after dendritic cell vaccination. In the study overall: Glioblastoma patients came from Phase I and II dendritic cell vaccination trials. At biweekly intervals, patients got three intradermal dendritic cell vaccine injections.

The sample's time point: after dendritic cell vaccination, including at tumor progression/relapse. The data were produced by immunoSEQ multiplex PCR, yet TCRdb's version contains in-frame clones alone and is incomplete. The repertoire consists of roughly 100,000 clones, with roughly 89% occurring once and the leading ten covering approximately 2.7%. The germline gives CDR1 MDHEN, CDR2 SYDVKM. The CDR3 is 17 amino acids. The V segment lost 6 bases and the J segment 4 bases; nucleotides outside the gene matches: 13. The TCR was taken from a human donor with glioblastoma. The chain joins TRBV28 to TRBJ1-5; TRBD1 aligns across 9 bases. Here the sequenced sample was blood, taken after dendritic cell vaccination. The DNA of the CDR3 is TGTGCCAGCAGGCTCCTACAGGGGGCGAGGAAAAATCAGCCCCAGCATTTT. Translating gives CASRLLQGARKNQPQHF.